Below, 17 T cell receptor beta chains from the same sample are listed, as sequenced in a study of cytomegalovirus exposure and HLA in healthy donors. This PCR relied on a set of 60 Vbeta primers and 13 Jbeta primers. Repertoires were generated with immunoSEQ multiplex PCR, while TCRdb's copy carries only in-frame clones and drops some. Its table lists more than 130,000 clones. The sample consisted of PBMCs. All receptors derive from a man in his forties in good health and CMV-seronegative.

The chain links TRBV4-2 to TRBJ2-3; the D is unclear. The CDR3 has 18 amino acids. Deletions cut 0 bases from V and 0 bases from J, with 16 bases between. CDR1 LGHNA and CDR2 YNFKEQ come from the germline V gene. As DNA, the CDR3 is TGTGCCAGCAGCCAAGATATCTCCGGGTGGCGAAGCACAGATACGCAGTATTTT. It yields the protein CASSQDISGWRSTDTQYF.

V gene TRBV27 combines with J gene TRBJ2-5; TRBD1 aligns across 9 bases. This CDR3 has 15 amino acids. J gave up 2 bases and V 8 bases, and 9 bases lay outside the gene matches. CDR1 and CDR2 (germline): MNHEY, SMNVEV (reference sequence). The chain's CDR3 is CASAGGTGRQETQYF. In DNA form, the CDR3 reads TGTGCCAGCGCCGGAGGGACAGGGAGACAAGAGACCCAGTACTTC.

The V call is TRBV7-9, the J call TRBJ2-7, with 8 bases that match TRBD1. This CDR3 has 15 residues. The ends lost 3 bases at V and 5 bases at J; junction bases unmatched: 9. Per germline, CDR1 SEHNR and CDR2 FQNEAQ (reference sequence). The CDR3 bases are TGTGCCAGCAGCTTGTTAGGACAGGGTCCTAACGAGCAGTACTTC. This codes for CASSLLGQGPNEQYF.

This sequence joins TRBV10-3 and TRBJ2-2; 8 bases match TRBD1. This CDR3 is 13 amino acids long. CDR1 is ENHRY and CDR2 is SYGVKD in the germline V gene. Germline trimming cut 6 bases from V and 4 bases from J; bases unmatched to any gene: 1. CDR3 loop: CAISGQGTGELFF. The CDR3, as DNA: TGTGCCATCAGCGGACAGGGCACCGGGGAGCTGTTTTTT.

CDR3 sequence reads: CASNELQGFGAFF. CDR3 in DNA: TGTGCCAGCAACGAGTTACAGGGGTTTGGAGCTTTCTTT. The J gene is TRBJ1-1, the V gene TRBV2; 7 nucleotides align to TRBD1. After removal of 7 bases from V and 10 bases from J, the junction contained 12 bases not matched to a gene. This CDR3 has 13 residues. The germline V gene encodes CDR1 SNHLY and CDR2 FYNNEI.

The rearrangement links TRBV7-9 to TRBJ2-3, with 7 bases that match TRBD2. CDR3 length: 16 amino acids. Germline-derived CDR1 and CDR2 are SEHNR and FQNEAQ (reference sequence). V shed 5 bases, J shed 5 bases, and the junction held 13 bases outside the gene matches. CDR3 nucleotide sequence: TGTGCCAGCAGCCCTCCCGGCGGGGGTGCGGTAGATACGCAGTATTTT. Protein product: CASSPPGGGAVDTQYF.

The chain recombines TRBV10-3 with TRBJ2-3; tentative D call: TRBD2 (5 bases). The CDR3 has 14 amino acids. The V end was cut by 5 bases, the J end by 0 bases, with 9 bases between. Germline V CDR1 and CDR2: ENHRY, SYGVKD. Here the CDR3 reads CAISPGGSTDTQYF. CDR3 coding DNA: TGTGCCATCAGTCCCGGAGGTAGCACAGATACGCAGTATTTT.

CDR3 DNA: TGTGCCAGCAGTGTAGGACAGGGAATGGTCAATGAGCAGTTCTTC. Translation: CASSVGQGMVNEQFF. V usage is TRBV2 and J usage is TRBJ2-1; 8 bases agree with TRBD1. The CDR3 covers 15 residues. J gave up 6 bases and V 4 bases, and 8 bases lay outside the gene matches. Germline V gene sequence: CDR1 SNHLY, CDR2 FYNNEI.

This CDR3 is CASSLASLHEQYF. The CDR3 nucleotides are TGTGCCAGCAGCTTGGCGTCTCTCCACGAGCAGTACTTC. The genes are TRBV5-6 and TRBJ2-7; D is unclear. This CDR3 has 13 amino acids. V was trimmed by 0 bases and J by 5 bases, leaving 9 bases between them. CDR1 SGHDT and CDR2 YYEEEE come from the germline V gene.

This chain joins TRBV7-2 and TRBJ1-2; no clear D. The CDR3 is 14 amino acids. Germline V CDR1 and CDR2: SGHTA, FQGNSA. V lost 2 bases and J lost 8, with 15 bases in between. The CDR3 here is CASSLPGTRGGYTF. CDR3 DNA sequence: TGTGCCAGCAGCTTACCGGGAACCCGCGGCGGCTACACCTTC.

The rearrangement uses TRBV6-5 and TRBJ2-5, with TRBD2 matching 8 bases. The CDR3 is 15 amino acids. With 2 bases clipped from V and 2 bases from J, the junction kept 4 bases outside the gene matches. In germline, CDR1 is MNHEY, CDR2 SVGAGI. CDR3 protein: CASSYGGGPQETQYF. In DNA form, the CDR3 reads TGTGCCAGCAGTTACGGCGGGGGGCCTCAAGAGACCCAGTACTTC.

The chain uses TRBV2 and TRBJ2-3; 15 bases align to TRBD2. J was trimmed by 1 base and V by 6 bases; bases with no gene match: 5. Germline CDR1 SNHLY, CDR2 FYNNEI. The CDR3 is 17 amino acids. The DNA of the CDR3 is TGTGCCAGCAGGGGACTAGCGGGGGGAGTGGGCACAGATACGCAGTATTTT. Its translation: CASRGLAGGVGTDTQYF.

This sequence joins TRBV5-4 and TRBJ1-2; 8 positions match TRBD1. The CDR3 is 13 amino acids. Germline CDR1 SGHNT, CDR2 YYREEE (reference sequence). After removal of 6 bases from V and 6 bases from J, the junction contained 7 bases not matched to a gene. Written as DNA, the CDR3 is TGTGCCAGCACCAGGGGACAGGCGAATGGCTACACCTTC. Amino acid sequence: CASTRGQANGYTF.

The V and J genes are TRBV4-3 and TRBJ1-2; TRBD1 matches 7 bases. The CDR3 spans 15 residues. After removal of 1 base from V and 4 bases from J, the junction contained 6 bases not matched to a gene. Germline CDR1 reads LGHNA; CDR2 reads YSLEER. CDR3: CASSQGPGGPYGYTF. CDR3 DNA: TGCGCCAGCAGCCAAGGGCCAGGGGGGCCCTATGGCTACACCTTC.

The chain is built from TRBV2 and TRBJ1-1; weak D call: TRBD1 (5 bases). There are 14 residues in the CDR3. V was cut by 5 bases and J by 0 bases, with 10 bases left in between. Germline lookup yields CDR1 SNHLY and CDR2 FYNNEI. The chain's CDR3 is CASSPDSMNTEAFF. The CDR3 nucleotides read TGTGCCAGCAGTCCTGACAGCATGAACACTGAAGCTTTCTTT.

The chain employs TRBV5-1 and TRBJ2-1; perhaps TRBD1 as D (5 bases). Looked up from germline, CDR1 is SGHRS and CDR2 is YFSETQ. Trimming removed 2 bases at V and 0 bases at J, with 6 bases between. The CDR3 is made up of 14 amino acids. The CDR3 protein is CASSLQDSYNEQFF. Written as DNA, the CDR3 is TGCGCCAGCAGCTTACAGGACTCCTACAATGAGCAGTTCTTC.

The rearrangement links TRBV19 to TRBJ1-6, with 12 nucleotides matching TRBD1. V lost 3 bases and J lost 7; bases outside the gene matches: 10. Germline V gene data show CDR1 as LNHDA and CDR2 as SQIVND (reference sequence). This CDR3 is 18 amino acids long. The CDR3 spells CASSIQGQGAGGNSPLHF. In DNA form, the CDR3 reads TGTGCCAGTAGTATCCAGGGACAGGGGGCTGGGGGGAATTCACCCCTCCACTTT.